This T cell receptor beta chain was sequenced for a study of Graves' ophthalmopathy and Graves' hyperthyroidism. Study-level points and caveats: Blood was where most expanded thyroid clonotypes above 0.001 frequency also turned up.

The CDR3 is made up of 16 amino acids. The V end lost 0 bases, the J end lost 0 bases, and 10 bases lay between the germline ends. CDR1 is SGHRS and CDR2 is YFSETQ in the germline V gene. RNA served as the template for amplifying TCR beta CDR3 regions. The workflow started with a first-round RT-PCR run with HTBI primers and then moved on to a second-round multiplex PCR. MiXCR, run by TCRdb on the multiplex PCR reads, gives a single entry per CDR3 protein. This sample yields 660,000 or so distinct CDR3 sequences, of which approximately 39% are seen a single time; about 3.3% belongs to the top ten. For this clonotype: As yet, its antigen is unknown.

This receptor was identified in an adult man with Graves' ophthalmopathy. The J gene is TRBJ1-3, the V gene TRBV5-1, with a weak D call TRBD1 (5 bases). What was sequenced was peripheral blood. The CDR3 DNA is TGCGCCAGCAGCTTGGAAGGGGCCCGCTCTGGAAACACCATATATTTT. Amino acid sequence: CASSLEGARSGNTIYF. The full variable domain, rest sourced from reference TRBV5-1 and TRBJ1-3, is KAGVTQTPRYLIKTRGQQVTLSCSPISGHRSVSWYQQTPGQGLQFLFEYFSETQRNKGNFPGRFSGRQFSNSRSEMNVSTLELGDSALYLCASSLEGARSGNTIYFGEGSWLTVV.